A selection of T cell receptor beta chains follows, all from one sample in a study of blood T cell repertoires in COVID-19. Clones were sequenced by immunoSEQ multiplex PCR, and TCRdb holds only the in-frame ones, with some missing. The sample carries about 28,000 clones, over 75% recorded once. Sequenced material: peripheral blood. The source is a woman aged 60 to 75 with acute or convalescent COVID-19. The CDR3 runs from the conserved cysteine through the conserved F or W. The D gene is left open where the match is weak. Some rows mark clone size as missing; the rest say once, few, many or name a class of expanded clone.

j_call clone_size d_call v_call cdr3_nt cdr3_aa
TRBJ1-5 . . TRBV19 TGTGCCAGTAGTATCACCCAGGGTCTCGGCAATCAGCCCCAGCATTTT CASSITQGLGNQPQHF
TRBJ1-2 . . TRBV5-1 TGCGCCAGCAGGGCCGGGACTAACTATGGCTACACCTTC CASRAGTNYGYTF
TRBJ1-1 . . TRBV30 TGTGCCTGGAGTGATACAGGGCACGGCACTGAAGCTTTCTTT CAWSDTGHGTEAFF
TRBJ1-1 . TRBD1 TRBV18 TGTGCCAGCTCACCCCAGGGACAGGGTGACACTGAAGCTTTCTTT CASSPQGQGDTEAFF
TRBJ1-6 . . TRBV4-2 TGTGCCAGCAGCAGAACAGTGGATAATTCACCCCTCCACTTT CASSRTVDNSPLHF
TRBJ2-7 once . TRBV6-1 TGTGCCAGCAGTGAAGGACCGGGTAGGTTCTACGAGCAGTACTTC CASSEGPGRFYEQYF
TRBJ2-5 . . TRBV5-1 TGCGCCAGCAGCTTGACACCGGGAAGCCAAGAGACCCAGTACTTC CASSLTPGSQETQYF
TRBJ2-5 . . TRBV4-1 TGCGCCAGCAGCCAAGCCGGGGGAGTCGAGACCCAGTACTTC CASSQAGGVETQYF
TRBJ2-2 . TRBD1 TRBV7-8 TGTGCCAGCAGCTACCGGGACAGGGTCACCGGGGAGCTGTTTTTT CASSYRDRVTGELFF
TRBJ1-2 few . TRBV27 TGTGCCAGCAGTCCCCCGACGGGAGGCTACACCTTC CASSPPTGGYTF
TRBJ2-6 . . TRBV4-1 TGCGCCAGCAGCCAAGGGGACCAGGGGAATCCTGGGGCCAACGTCCTGACTTTC CASSQGDQGNPGANVLTF
TRBJ1-5 . . TRBV30 TGTGCCTGGAGTGTTATCAGGGGTCAGCCCCAGCATTTT CAWSVIRGQPQHF
TRBJ2-6 . . TRBV7-6 TGTGCCAGCAGCTTCGCGGCTGGGGCCAACGTCCTGACTTTC CASSFAAGANVLTF
TRBJ2-3 . . TRBV10-2 TGCGCCAGCAGTGAGTCGAGTGCGCGCACAGATACGCAGTATTTT CASSESSARTDTQYF
TRBJ2-5 . . TRBV19 TGTGCCAGTAGTGGCGGACAAGAGACCCAGTACTTC CASSGGQETQYF
TRBJ2-5 few . TRBV21-1 TGTGCCAGCAGCAAAAGACCCCGGCATTCGGGGGGGGGCGGAGAGACCCAGTACTTC CASSKRPRHSGGGGETQYF
TRBJ2-2 . TRBD1 TRBV6-5 TGTGCCAGCAGGCGGACAGGGGACACCGGGGAGCTGTTTTTT CASRRTGDTGELFF
TRBJ1-2 . TRBD1 TRBV12-3/TRBV12-4 TGTGCCAGCAGTAAGACAGGGGGCGCTGGCTACACCTTC CASSKTGGAGYTF
TRBJ1-1 . TRBD1 TRBV30 TGTGCCTGGAGGGGGACAGGGGTAGACACTGAAGCTTTCTTT CAWRGTGVDTEAFF
TRBJ1-1 once . TRBV30 TGTGCCTGGAAAACGGCGGGGGTGAACACTGAAGCTTTCTTT CAWKTAGVNTEAFF
TRBJ2-7 . TRBD2 TRBV5-1 TGCGCCAGCAGCTTGACTAGCGGGGCTACCTACGAGCAGTACTTC CASSLTSGATYEQYF
TRBJ2-7 . TRBD2 TRBV30 TGTGCCTGGAGTGTACGGATTAGCGGGGCCCCACTCTACGAGCAGTACTTC CAWSVRISGAPLYEQYF
TRBJ2-3 . . TRBV6-4 TGTGCCAGCAGTGACACCCCGGAGGCAGATACGCAGTATTTT CASSDTPEADTQYF
TRBJ2-6 . TRBD1 TRBV2 TGTGCCAGCAGTGAAAGCAGGGGGCGCTTGAACGTCCTGACTTTC CASSESRGRLNVLTF
TRBJ1-1 . . TRBV14 TGTGCCAGCAGCCAAGAACTTCACAACACTGAAGCTTTCTTT CASSQELHNTEAFF
TRBJ1-4 . . TRBV5-6 TGTGCCAGCAGCTGGGGGGGCGCGAACGAAAAACTGTTTTTT CASSWGGANEKLFF
TRBJ2-2 . TRBD1 TRBV19 TGTGCCAGTAGTTCCCGACAGGGGGCCAGGGAGCTGTTTTTT CASSSRQGARELFF
TRBJ1-6 . TRBD1 TRBV6-1 TGTGCCAGCAGTGTCCTGGGGACAGGGGGCTCCTATAATTCACCCCTCCACTTT CASSVLGTGGSYNSPLHF
TRBJ1-2 . . TRBV5-1 TGCGCCAGCAGCTTGGGCGGGGGGCAAGACTATGGCTACACCTTC CASSLGGGQDYGYTF
TRBJ2-2 . . TRBV12-5 TGTGCTAGTGGCGCGCCTATCTCACTCAACACCGGGGAGCTGTTTTTT CASGAPISLNTGELFF
TRBJ2-5 . . TRBV2 TGTGCCAGTAACGAACAGGTCGTGGAGACCCAGTACTTC CASNEQVVETQYF
TRBJ1-6 . . TRBV3-1/TRBV3-2 TGTGCCAGCAGCCAGGAAAGGGGGAATTCACCCCTCCACTTT CASSQERGNSPLHF
TRBJ1-1 once . TRBV5-6 TGTGCCAGCAGCTTCTACACAGACACTGAAGTTTTCTTT CASSFYTDTEVFF
TRBJ2-2 . . TRBV18 TGTGCCAGCTCACCAAATTCCGGGGAGGCTCACGGGGAGCTGTTTTTT CASSPNSGEAHGELFF
TRBJ1-6 . . TRBV3-1/TRBV3-2 TGTGCCAGCAGCCCGCCCGAGGGGGGGACCGATAATTCACCCCTCCACTTT CASSPPEGGTDNSPLHF
TRBJ1-4 . . TRBV5-6 TGTGCCAGCAGCTTGGGCGAAGGGAGTGGCGAAAAACTGTTTTTT CASSLGEGSGEKLFF
TRBJ2-5 . . TRBV30 TGTGCCTGGAGTCGGGGGACAGCCCAAGAGACCCAGTACTTC CAWSRGTAQETQYF
TRBJ1-1 . . TRBV5-1 TGCGCCAGCAGCTTGGCCGGACAGCCGAACACTGAAGCTTTCTTT CASSLAGQPNTEAFF
TRBJ1-5 . . TRBV6-5 TGTGCCACCGAAATTCAGGGAGGGAATCAGCCCCAGCATTTT CATEIQGGNQPQHF
TRBJ1-1 . . TRBV29-1 TGCAGCGCCTGGGGCCTGATTGGAACTGAAGCTTTCTTT CSAWGLIGTEAFF
TRBJ2-7 . . TRBV20-1 TGCAGTGCTGGTGAGACAGGCTCCTACGAGCAGTACTTC CSAGETGSYEQYF
TRBJ2-2 . . TRBV5-1 TGCGCCAGCAGCTTGGTGGCAGGGTCCGGGGAGCTGTTTTTT CASSLVAGSGELFF
TRBJ1-5 . . TRBV20-1 TGCAGTGCTAGTAGGGGTAATCAGCCCCAGCATTTT CSASRGNQPQHF
TRBJ2-7 . . TRBV5-6 TGTGCCAGCAGCGAGGGCTATGCCAGGTACGAGCAGTACTTC CASSEGYARYEQYF
TRBJ1-2 . . TRBV20-1 TGCAGTGCTAGTCTGAGGGATCCCTCCGGAGGCTACACCTTC CSASLRDPSGGYTF
TRBJ2-7 . . TRBV5-5 TGTGCCAGCAGCTTCGTAAACAGGGAGCCTATGGGGCAGTACTTC CASSFVNREPMGQYF
TRBJ2-7 . TRBD1 TRBV6-5 TGTGCCAGCAGCCAAAGGATGACAGGGATTAACGAGCAGTACTTC CASSQRMTGINEQYF
TRBJ1-5 . . TRBV4-1 TGCGCCAGCAGCCAAGATCGGTCCTCGCCCCAGCATTTT CASSQDRSSPQHF
TRBJ1-4 . . TRBV18 TGTGCCAGCTCGGACAGTGTCCGGACTAATGAAAAACTGTTTTTT CASSDSVRTNEKLFF
TRBJ2-2 . . TRBV11-2 TGTGCCAGCAGCCCAGGGGCGAAAGGGGAGCTGTTTTTT CASSPGAKGELFF
TRBJ1-5 few . TRBV24-1 TGTGCCACCAGTGATCCCCGGGCAGGGGTGGGTCAGCCCCAGCATTTT CATSDPRAGVGQPQHF
TRBJ1-2 . TRBD1 TRBV6-5 TGTGCCAGCAGTTACTCGGGTTCGGGACAGACCATCTACACCTTC CASSYSGSGQTIYTF
TRBJ2-2 . . TRBV25-1 TGTGCCAGCAGTGACAGGTTTTCGAACACCGGGGAGCTGTTTTTT CASSDRFSNTGELFF
TRBJ1-2 . . TRBV29-1 TGCAGCGTTGGCGGGGGGCCCCCCTATGGCTACACCTTC CSVGGGPPYGYTF
TRBJ1-2 . . TRBV20-1 TGCAGTGCTAGTGCCAGGCCTAACTATGGCTACACCTTC CSASARPNYGYTF
TRBJ1-6 few . TRBV7-8 TGTGCCAGCAGCCTCCCGGCGGCACAAGGGGCCTATTCACCCCTCCACTTT CASSLPAAQGAYSPLHF
TRBJ2-7 few TRBD1 TRBV5-6 TGTGCCAGCAGCCCGACAGGGGGGAAATACGAGCAGTACTTC CASSPTGGKYEQYF
TRBJ1-2 once . TRBV2 TGTGCCAGTCATAACTATGGCTACACCTTC CASHNYGYTF